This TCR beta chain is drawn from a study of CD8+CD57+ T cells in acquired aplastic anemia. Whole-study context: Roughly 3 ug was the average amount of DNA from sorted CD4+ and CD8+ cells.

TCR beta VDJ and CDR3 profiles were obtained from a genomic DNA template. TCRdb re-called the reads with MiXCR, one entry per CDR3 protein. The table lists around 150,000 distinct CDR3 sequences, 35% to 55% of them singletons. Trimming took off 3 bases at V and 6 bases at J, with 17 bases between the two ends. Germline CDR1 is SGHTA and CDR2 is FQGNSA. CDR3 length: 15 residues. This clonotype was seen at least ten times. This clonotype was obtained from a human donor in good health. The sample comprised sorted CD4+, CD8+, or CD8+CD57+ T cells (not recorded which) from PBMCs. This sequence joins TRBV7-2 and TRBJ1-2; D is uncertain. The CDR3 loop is CASSLLGSGVNGYTF. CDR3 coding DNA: TGTGCCAGCAGCTTGTTAGGGTCCGGAGTAAATGGCTACACCTTC.